This TCR beta chain emerged from a study of cytomegalovirus exposure and HLA in healthy donors. Study-wide findings and caveats: Among the CMV-associated chains, a few were confirmed in vitro as specific for CMV antigens.

V was cut by 3 bases and J by 0 bases, with 11 bases left in between. Germline assignment: CDR1 GTSNPN and CDR2 SVGIG (reference sequence). The CDR3 has 14 residues. The PCR used 60 Vbeta and 13 Jbeta primers. Sequencing was performed with immunoSEQ multiplex PCR; in TCRdb, only in-frame clones are kept and a portion is missing. The table includes about 55,000 clones, about 57% detected once. This clone has just one count. Its antigen is not identified. The chain uses TRBV30 and TRBJ2-5; D is perhaps TRBD2 (6 bases). Specimen: PBMCs. This TCR was sampled from a human donor in good health. The CDR3 region has the DNA TGTGCCTGGAGCGGCGGGGCAGACCAAGAGACCCAGTACTTC. It yields the protein CAWSGGADQETQYF.